The 10 T cell receptor beta chains given below trace back to one sample, sequenced in a study of blood T cell repertoires in COVID-19. The data were produced by immunoSEQ multiplex PCR, yet TCRdb's version contains in-frame clones alone and is incomplete. The sample records 95,000 to 150,000 clones, 90% being singletons. The source material was peripheral blood. The receptors were gathered from a woman aged 55 to 70 with COVID-19, enrolled during active disease.

The chain links TRBV18 to TRBJ1-6; 9 bases line up with TRBD1. V gave up 3 bases and J gave up 5 bases; unmatched junction bases: 5. From germline, CDR1 is KGHSH and CDR2 LQKENI. CDR3 length: 16 amino acids. The CDR3 DNA reads as TGTGCCAGCTCACCCAATGGACAGGGGAATAATTCACCCCTCCACTTT. It yields the protein CASSPNGQGNNSPLHF.

The chain is built from TRBV30 and TRBJ2-2, with 11 bases lining up with TRBD2. J lost 6 bases, V lost 6 bases, and 9 bases had no gene match. The CDR3 is made up of 15 amino acids. Per the germline V gene, CDR1 is GTSNPN and CDR2 is SVGIG (reference sequence). As DNA, the CDR3 is TGTGCCTGTTGGGGTAGCGGGGGGGCTTCCGGGGAGCTGTTTTTT. As protein: CACWGSGGASGELFF.

The CDR3 sequence is CASSSWTGTSYEQYF. CDR3 nucleotides: TGTGCCAGCAGCTCCTGGACAGGGACTTCCTACGAGCAGTACTTC. The J gene is TRBJ2-7, the V gene TRBV7-2; 8 bases are a match to TRBD1. Losses at the gene ends were 4 bases for V and 1 base for J; bases not matched to a gene: 6. Germline V lookup: CDR1 SGHTA, CDR2 FQGNSA. The CDR3 length is 15 residues. Based on the CDR3 plus reference TRBV7-2 and TRBJ2-7, the full variable domain is GAGVSQSPSNKVTEKGKDVELRCDPISGHTALYWYRQSLGQGLEFLIYFQGNSAPDKSGLPSDRFSAERTGGSVSTLTIQRTQQEDSAVYLCASSSWTGTSYEQYFGPGTRLTVT.

A note on this clone: The junction differs from germline at one of its ends, possibly a read error. This chain connects TRBV4-1 to TRBJ2-6; D is perhaps TRBD1 or TRBD2 (5 bases each). The CDR3 consists of 16 residues. CDR1 and CDR2 from the germline V gene are MGHRA and YSYEKL. This CDR3 is CASRQGWRSGANVLTF. Here the CDR3 DNA reads TGCGCCAGCCGCCAGGGTTGGAGGTCTGGGGCCAACGTCCTGACTTTC.

The V and J genes are TRBV5-6 and TRBJ2-7, with D tentatively TRBD1 (6 bases). The CDR3 sequence is 18 residues long. V was pared by 0 bases and J by 2 bases, with 21 bases between. Germline lookup yields CDR1 SGHDT and CDR2 YYEEEE. The CDR3 is CASSLATRILRGTYEQYF. The CDR3 region has the DNA TGTGCCAGCAGCTTGGCCACAAGAATACTCAGGGGAACCTACGAGCAGTACTTC.

The DNA for the CDR3 is TGTGCCAGCAGCTTAGCATCGGGGGGGGCAGGACCAGATACGCAGTATTTT. It translates to CASSLASGGAGPDTQYF. V gene TRBV7-2 combines with J gene TRBJ2-3, with TRBD2 matching over 8 bases. The CDR3 totals 17 residues. The germline gives CDR1 SGHTA, CDR2 FQGNSA. With V trimmed by 0 bases and J by 4 bases, 9 bases remained unmatched.

The gene calls are TRBV7-9 and TRBJ2-3, with 9 bases fitting TRBD2. The germline gives CDR1 SEHNR, CDR2 FQNEAQ (reference sequence). V lost 3 bases and J lost 2; bases outside the gene matches: 3. This CDR3 has 15 amino acids. The CDR3 region has the DNA TGTGCCAGCAGCTTCCTAGCGGGGACCACAGATACGCAGTATTTT. Residues: CASSFLAGTTDTQYF.

The chain has TRBV18 and TRBJ1-5, with D hard to call. The ends were cut back, 3 bases at V and 0 bases at J, with 12 bases in the middle. Germline CDR1 is KGHSH and CDR2 is LQKENI. The CDR3 consists of 16 residues. CDR3 amino acids: CASSPLRTYSNQPQHF. The CDR3, as DNA: TGTGCCAGCTCACCGCTGCGGACTTATAGCAATCAGCCCCAGCATTTT.

The V gene is TRBV7-6, the J gene TRBJ2-7; D is possibly TRBD2 (7 bases). CDR1 SGHVS and CDR2 FNYEAQ come from the germline V gene. Trimming took 1 base from V and 6 from J, leaving 10 bases between them. The CDR3 loop spans 13 amino acids. The CDR3 is CASSLGGGPEQYF. The CDR3 region has the DNA TGTGCCAGCAGCTTAGGGGGGGGGCCCGAGCAGTACTTC.

The V and J genes are TRBV5-1 and TRBJ2-2; the match to TRBD1 covers 9 bases. This CDR3 comprises 21 residues. CDR1 and CDR2 (germline): SGHRS, YFSETQ. V lost 1 base to trimming and J lost 1 base; unmatched junction nucleotides: 17. Here the CDR3 reads CASSLRFGTGPRYRNTGELFF. Written as DNA, the CDR3 is TGCGCCAGCAGCTTGCGTTTTGGGACAGGGCCTAGGTATCGGAACACCGGGGAGCTGTTTTTT.